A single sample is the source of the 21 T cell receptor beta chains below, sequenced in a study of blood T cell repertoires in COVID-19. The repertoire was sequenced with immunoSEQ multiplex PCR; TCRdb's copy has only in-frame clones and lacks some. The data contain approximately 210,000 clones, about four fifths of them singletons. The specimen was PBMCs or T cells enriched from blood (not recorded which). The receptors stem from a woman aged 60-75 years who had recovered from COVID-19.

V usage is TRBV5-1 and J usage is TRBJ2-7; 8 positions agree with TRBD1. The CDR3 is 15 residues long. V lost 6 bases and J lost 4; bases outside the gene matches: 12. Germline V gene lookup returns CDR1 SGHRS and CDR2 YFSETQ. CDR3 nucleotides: TGCGCCAGCACCTCAGGGGGCCCCACCGGGTACGAGCAGTACTTC. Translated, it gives CASTSGGPTGYEQYF.

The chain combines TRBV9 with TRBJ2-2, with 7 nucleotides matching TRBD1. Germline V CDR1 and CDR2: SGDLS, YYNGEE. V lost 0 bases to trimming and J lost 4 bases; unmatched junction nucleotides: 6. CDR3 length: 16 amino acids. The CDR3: CASSVGGGLGTGELFF. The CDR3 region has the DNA TGTGCCAGCAGCGTAGGAGGGGGCTTGGGCACCGGGGAGCTGTTTTTT.

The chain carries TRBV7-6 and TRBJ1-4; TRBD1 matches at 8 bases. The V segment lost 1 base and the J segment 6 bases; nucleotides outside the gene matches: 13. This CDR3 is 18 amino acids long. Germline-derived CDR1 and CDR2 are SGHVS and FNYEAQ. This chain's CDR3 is CASSLGGTGGNRDEKLFF. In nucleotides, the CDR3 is TGTGCCAGCAGCTTAGGAGGGACAGGCGGAAATCGGGATGAAAAACTGTTTTTT. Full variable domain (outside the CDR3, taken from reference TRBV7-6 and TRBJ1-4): GAGVSQSPRYKVTKRGQDVALRCDPISGHVSLYWYRQALGQGPEFLTYFNYEAQQDKSGLPNDRFSAERPEGSISTLTIQRTEQRDSAMYRCASSLGGTGGNRDEKLFFGSGTQLSVL.

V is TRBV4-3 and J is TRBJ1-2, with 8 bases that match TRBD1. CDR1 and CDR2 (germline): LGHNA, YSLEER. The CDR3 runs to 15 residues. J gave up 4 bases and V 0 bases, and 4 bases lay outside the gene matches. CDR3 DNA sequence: TGCGCCAGCAGCCAAGATTGGGGACAGGTCTATGGCTACACCTTC. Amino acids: CASSQDWGQVYGYTF.

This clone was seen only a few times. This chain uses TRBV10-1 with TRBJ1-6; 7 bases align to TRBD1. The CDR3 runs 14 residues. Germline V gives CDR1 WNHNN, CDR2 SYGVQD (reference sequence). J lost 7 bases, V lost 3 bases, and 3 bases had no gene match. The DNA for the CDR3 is TGCGCCAGCAGTGATGGGACAGTCAATTCACCCCTCCACTTT. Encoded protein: CASSDGTVNSPLHF.

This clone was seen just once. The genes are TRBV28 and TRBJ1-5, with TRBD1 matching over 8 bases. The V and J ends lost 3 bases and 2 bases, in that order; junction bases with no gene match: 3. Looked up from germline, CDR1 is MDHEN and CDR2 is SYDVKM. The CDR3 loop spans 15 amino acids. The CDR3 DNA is TGTGCCAGCAGTTTTCCGGGACAGGGCAATCAGCCCCAGCATTTT. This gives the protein CASSFPGQGNQPQHF.

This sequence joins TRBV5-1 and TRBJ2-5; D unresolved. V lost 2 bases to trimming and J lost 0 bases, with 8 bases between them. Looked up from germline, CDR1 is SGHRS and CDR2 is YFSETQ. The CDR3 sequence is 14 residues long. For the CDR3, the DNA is TGCGCCAGCAGCTTAGAGGCAAACCAAGAGACCCAGTACTTC. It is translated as CASSLEANQETQYF.

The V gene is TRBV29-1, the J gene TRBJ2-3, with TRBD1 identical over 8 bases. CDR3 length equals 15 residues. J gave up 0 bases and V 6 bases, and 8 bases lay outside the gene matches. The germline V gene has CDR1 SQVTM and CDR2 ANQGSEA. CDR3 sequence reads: CSVTGQGGSTDTQYF. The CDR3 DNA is TGCAGCGTAACCGGACAGGGCGGAAGCACAGATACGCAGTATTTT.

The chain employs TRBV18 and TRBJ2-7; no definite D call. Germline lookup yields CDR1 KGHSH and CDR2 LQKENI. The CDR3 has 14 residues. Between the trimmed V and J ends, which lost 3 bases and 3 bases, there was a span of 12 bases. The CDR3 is CASSPGQLGYEQYF. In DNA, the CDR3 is TGTGCCAGCTCACCTGGGCAGCTGGGCTACGAGCAGTACTTC. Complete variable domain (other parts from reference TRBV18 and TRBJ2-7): NAGVMQNPRHLVRRRGQEARLRCSPMKGHSHVYWYRQLPEEGLKFMVYLQKENIIDESGMPKERFSAEFPKEGPSILRIQQVVRGDSAAYFCASSPGQLGYEQYFGPGTRLTVT.

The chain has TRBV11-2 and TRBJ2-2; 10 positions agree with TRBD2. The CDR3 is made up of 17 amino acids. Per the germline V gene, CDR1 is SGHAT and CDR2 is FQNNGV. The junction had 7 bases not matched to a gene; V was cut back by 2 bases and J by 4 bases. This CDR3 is CASSLTAGGPSTGELFF. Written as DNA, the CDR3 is TGTGCCAGCAGCTTAACAGCGGGGGGGCCTAGCACCGGGGAGCTGTTTTTT.

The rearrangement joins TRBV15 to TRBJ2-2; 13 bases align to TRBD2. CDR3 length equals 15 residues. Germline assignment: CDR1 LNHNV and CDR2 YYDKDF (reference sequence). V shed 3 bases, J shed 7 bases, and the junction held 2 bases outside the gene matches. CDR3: CATSRTSGGIGELFF. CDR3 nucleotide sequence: TGTGCCACCAGCAGGACTAGCGGGGGGATCGGGGAGCTGTTTTTT. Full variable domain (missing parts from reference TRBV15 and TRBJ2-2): DAMVIQNPRYQVTQFGKPVTLSCSQTLNHNVMYWYQQKSSQAPKLLFHYYDKDFNNEADTPDNFQSRRPNTSFCFLDIRSPGLGDTAMYLCATSRTSGGIGELFFGEGSRLTVL.

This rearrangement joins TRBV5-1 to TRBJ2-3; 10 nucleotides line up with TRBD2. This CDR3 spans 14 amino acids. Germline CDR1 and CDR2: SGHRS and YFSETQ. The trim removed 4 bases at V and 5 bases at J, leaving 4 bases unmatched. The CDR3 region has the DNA TGCGCCAGCAGCCTAGCGGGAGTTTTAGATACGCAGTATTTT. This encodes CASSLAGVLDTQYF.

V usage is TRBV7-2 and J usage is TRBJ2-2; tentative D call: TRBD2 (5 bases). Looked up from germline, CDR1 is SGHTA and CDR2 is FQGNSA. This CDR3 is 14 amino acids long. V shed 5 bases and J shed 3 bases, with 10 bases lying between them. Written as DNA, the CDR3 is TGTGCCAGCAGCCAAGGACTGTACACCGGGGAGCTGTTTTTT. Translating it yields CASSQGLYTGELFF.

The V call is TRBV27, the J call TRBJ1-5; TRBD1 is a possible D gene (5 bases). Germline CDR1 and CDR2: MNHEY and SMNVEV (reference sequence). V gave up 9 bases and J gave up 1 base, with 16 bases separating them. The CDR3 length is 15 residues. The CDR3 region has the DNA TGTGCCAGTCGACCGGGGGGTTCGAGCAATCAGCCCCAGCATTTT. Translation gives CASRPGGSSNQPQHF.

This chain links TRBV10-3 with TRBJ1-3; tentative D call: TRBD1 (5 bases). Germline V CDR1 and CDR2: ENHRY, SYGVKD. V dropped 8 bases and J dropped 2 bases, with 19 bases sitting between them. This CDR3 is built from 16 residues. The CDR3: CAIRPAGREPGNTIYF. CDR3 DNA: TGTGCCATCCGCCCAGCGGGGCGGGAACCTGGAAACACCATATATTTT.

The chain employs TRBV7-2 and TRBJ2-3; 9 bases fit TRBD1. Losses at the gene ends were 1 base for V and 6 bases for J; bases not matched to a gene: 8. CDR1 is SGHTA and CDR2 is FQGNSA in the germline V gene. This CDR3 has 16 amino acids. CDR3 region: CASSLGAQGAHDTQYF. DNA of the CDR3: TGTGCCAGCAGCTTAGGCGCACAGGGGGCGCATGATACGCAGTATTTT.

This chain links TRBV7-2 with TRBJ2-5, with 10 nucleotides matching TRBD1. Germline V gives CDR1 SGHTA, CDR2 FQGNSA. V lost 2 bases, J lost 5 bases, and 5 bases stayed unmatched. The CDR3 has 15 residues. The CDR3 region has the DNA TGTGCCAGCAGCTTATGGGGGGGACAGGGGGAGACCCAGTACTTC. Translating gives CASSLWGGQGETQYF.

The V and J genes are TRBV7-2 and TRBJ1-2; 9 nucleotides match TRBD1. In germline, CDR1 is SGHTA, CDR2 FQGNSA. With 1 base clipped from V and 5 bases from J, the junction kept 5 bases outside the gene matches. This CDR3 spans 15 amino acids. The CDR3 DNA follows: TGTGCCAGCAGCTTAGTTAAGGGACAGGGATATGGCTACACCTTC. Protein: CASSLVKGQGYGYTF.

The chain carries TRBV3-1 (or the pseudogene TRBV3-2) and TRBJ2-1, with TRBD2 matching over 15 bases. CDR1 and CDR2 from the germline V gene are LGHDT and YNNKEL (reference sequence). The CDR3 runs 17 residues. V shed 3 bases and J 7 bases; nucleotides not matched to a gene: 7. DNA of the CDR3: TGTGCCAGCAGCCAGATCACCGGGACTAGCGGGAGGAATGAGCAGTTCTTC. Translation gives CASSQITGTSGRNEQFF.

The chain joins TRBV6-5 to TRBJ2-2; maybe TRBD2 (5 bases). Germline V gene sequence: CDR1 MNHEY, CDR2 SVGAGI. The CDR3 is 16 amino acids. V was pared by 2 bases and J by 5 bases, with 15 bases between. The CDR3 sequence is CASSYSGRTRTGELFF. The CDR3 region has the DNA TGTGCCAGCAGTTACAGCGGCAGAACCCGGACCGGGGAGCTGTTTTTT.

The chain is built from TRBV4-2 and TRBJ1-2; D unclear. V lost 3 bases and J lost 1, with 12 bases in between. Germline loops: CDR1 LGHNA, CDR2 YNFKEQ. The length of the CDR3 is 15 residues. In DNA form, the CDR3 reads TGTGCCAGCAGCCAGGCCGAGGAGGTTAACTATGGCTACACCTTC. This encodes CASSQAEEVNYGYTF.